The 27 T cell receptor beta chains below were found in one sample sequenced in a study of cytomegalovirus exposure and HLA in healthy donors. The PCR made use of 60 Vbeta and 13 Jbeta primers. Assay used: immunoSEQ multiplex PCR; TCRdb lists only in-frame clones, some missing. The sample yields approximately 99,000 clones, 79% seen once. The sequenced sample was PBMCs. The receptors derive from a male donor in good health and CMV-seropositive.

This CDR3 reads CASGLVLKGAETQYF. In DNA, the CDR3 is TGTGCTAGTGGTTTGGTACTGAAAGGGGCAGAGACCCAGTACTTC. J is TRBJ2-5 and V is TRBV12-5; D is possibly TRBD1 (5 bases). The CDR3 loop spans 15 amino acids. Trimming took 0 bases from V and 4 from J, leaving 12 bases between them. Germline CDR1 is LGHNT and CDR2 is FRNRAP.

The chain links TRBV29-1 to TRBJ1-2; no definite D call. The CDR3 sequence is 11 residues long. The germline V gene has CDR1 SQVTM and CDR2 ANQGSEA. V was cut by 5 bases and J by 8 bases, with 12 bases left in between. The CDR3 sequence is CSVLSGGGYTF. CDR3 bases: TGCAGCGTTTTATCCGGCGGCGGCTACACCTTC.

The chain recombines TRBV15 with TRBJ2-7; tentatively, D is TRBD2 (6 bases). This CDR3 comprises 14 residues. V was pared by 0 bases and J by 5 bases, with 11 bases between. Germline values: CDR1 LNHNV, CDR2 YYDKDF (reference sequence). The CDR3 protein is CATSRERGGHEQYF. CDR3 DNA: TGTGCCACCAGCAGAGAGAGGGGAGGACACGAGCAGTACTTC. The complete variable domain, with remaining parts taken from reference TRBV15 and TRBJ2-7, reads DAMVIQNPRYQVTQFGKPVTLSCSQTLNHNVMYWYQQKSSQAPKLLFHYYDKDFNNEADTPDNFQSRRPNTSFCFLDIRSPGLGDTAMYLCATSRERGGHEQYFGPGTRLTVT.

The J gene is TRBJ2-7, the V gene TRBV6-5; 7 positions match TRBD2. The trim removed 2 bases at V and 4 bases at J, leaving 8 bases unmatched. The CDR3 covers 15 residues. The V gene's germline CDR1 is MNHEY and CDR2 SVGAGI. For the CDR3, the DNA is TGTGCCAGCAGTTACGTCGGCAGGGAGGGATACGAGCAGTACTTC. This translates into CASSYVGREGYEQYF.

This clone was detected once. The V gene is TRBV30, the J gene TRBJ2-7; D unclear. Trimming pared 4 bases from V and 1 base from J, leaving 8 bases between. Germline V gives CDR1 GTSNPN, CDR2 SVGIG (reference sequence). This CDR3 region has 12 residues. The CDR3 region is CAWTVGSYEQYF. The CDR3 DNA sequence: TGTGCCTGGACTGTCGGGTCCTACGAGCAGTACTTC.

The V gene is TRBV19, the J gene TRBJ1-2; D is possibly TRBD1 (5 bases). With 5 bases removed from V and 8 bases from J, the gap between germline ends came to 18 bases. The CDR3 contains 14 residues. Looked up from germline, CDR1 is LNHDA and CDR2 is SQIVND (reference sequence). The CDR3, as DNA: TGTGCCAGTAGTCCAGGGATGACTCAAGGGGGCTACACCTTC. It encodes CASSPGMTQGGYTF. The full variable domain, in which reference TRBV19 and TRBJ1-2 provide the parts outside the CDR3, is DGGITQSPKYLFRKEGQNVTLSCEQNLNHDAMYWYRQDPGQGLRLIYYSQIVNDFQKGDIAEGYSVSREKKESFPLTVTSAQKNPTAFYLCASSPGMTQGGYTFGSGTRLTVV.

This rearrangement joins TRBV7-8 to TRBJ1-5; 7 positions match TRBD1. CDR1 is SGHVS, CDR2 FQNEAQ, per germline. The CDR3 loop spans 15 amino acids. After removal of 4 bases from V and 5 bases from J, the junction contained 8 bases not matched to a gene. As DNA, the CDR3 is TGTGCCAGCAGCTCAGGTTCAGGGGGATATCAGCCCCAGCATTTT. Amino acid sequence: CASSSGSGGYQPQHF.

This clone was seen just once. The chain employs TRBV18 and TRBJ2-3; D is uncertain. V lost 3 bases and J 0 bases, leaving 7 bases between the germline ends. Per the germline V gene, CDR1 is KGHSH and CDR2 is LQKENI. This CDR3 comprises 14 residues. For the CDR3, the DNA is TGTGCCAGCTCACCCGTATCTAGCACAGATACGCAGTATTTT. Translation gives CASSPVSSTDTQYF.

The rearrangement uses TRBV30 and TRBJ2-5; D perhaps matches TRBD2 (5 bases). The V end was cut by 1 base, the J end by 4 bases, with 7 bases between. Germline CDR1 GTSNPN, CDR2 SVGIG (reference sequence). CDR3 size: 12 residues. The CDR3 here is CAWSGESETQYF. The DNA of the CDR3 is TGTGCCTGGAGTGGGGAGTCAGAGACCCAGTACTTC.

The chain joins TRBV2 to TRBJ2-1; 12 bases agree with TRBD2. Trimming took 6 bases from V and 0 from J; bases not matched to a gene: 6. There are 17 residues in the CDR3. From germline, CDR1 is SNHLY and CDR2 FYNNEI. The CDR3 nucleotides are TGTGCCAGCAGGAACATACTAGCGGGAGGCTCCTACAATGAGCAGTTCTTC. It translates to CASRNILAGGSYNEQFF.

V is TRBV6-5 and J is TRBJ1-1; perhaps TRBD1 as D (5 bases). V was trimmed by 0 bases and J by 3 bases, leaving 11 bases between them. Germline assignment: CDR1 MNHEY and CDR2 SVGAGI. The CDR3 has 15 residues. This chain's CDR3 is CASSYSVGGDTEAFF. DNA of the CDR3: TGTGCCAGCAGTTACTCGGTAGGAGGGGACACTGAAGCTTTCTTT.

The chain couples TRBV9 to TRBJ2-3, with a possible D match to TRBD1 (6 bases). Germline V gene sequence: CDR1 SGDLS, CDR2 YYNGEE. With 5 bases removed from V and 7 bases from J, the gap between germline ends came to 14 bases. The CDR3 loop spans 13 amino acids. The CDR3 protein is CASREDTGNTQYF. The CDR3 nucleotides read TGTGCCAGCAGGGAGGATACAGGGAATACGCAGTATTTT.

V gene TRBV4-1 combines with J gene TRBJ2-7; no clear D. Per the germline V gene, CDR1 is MGHRA and CDR2 is YSYEKL. V dropped 1 base and J dropped 3 bases, with 13 bases sitting between them. This CDR3 is built from 15 residues. The CDR3 bases are TGCGCCAGCAGCCAAGTTGGCTCCTCAAGCTACGAGCAGTACTTC. Encoded protein: CASSQVGSSSYEQYF.

This clone occurred a few times. The rearrangement joins TRBV7-2 to TRBJ1-1; D is perhaps TRBD1 (6 bases). Germline lookup yields CDR1 SGHTA and CDR2 FQGNSA. This CDR3 region has 14 residues. V gave up 5 bases and J gave up 4 bases, with 14 bases separating them. The CDR3 nucleotides are TGTGCCAGCAGCCCCTCCGAGGGGGTCACTGAAGCTTTCTTT. It encodes CASSPSEGVTEAFF.

This clone appeared a single time. The V call is TRBV7-9, the J call TRBJ1-1, with D unresolved. The CDR3 runs 12 residues. Trimming shortened V by 5 bases and J by 3 bases, and 7 bases separated the two germline ends. The V gene's germline CDR1 is SEHNR and CDR2 FQNEAQ (reference sequence). The CDR3 spells CASSVTDTEAFF. DNA of the CDR3: TGTGCCAGCAGCGTCACAGACACTGAAGCTTTCTTT. Filled out from reference TRBV7-9 and TRBJ1-1, the complete variable domain reads DTGVSQNPRHKITKRGQNVTFRCDPISEHNRLYWYRQTLGQGPEFLTYFQNEAQLEKSRLLSDRFSAERPKGSFSTLEIQRTEQGDSAMYLCASSVTDTEAFFGQGTRLTVV.

A note on this clone: One junction end disagrees with the germline gene, perhaps due to a read error. This sequence joins TRBV4-1 and TRBJ2-2; D is unclear. The CDR3 consists of 18 residues. CDR1 and CDR2 (germline): MGHRA, YSYEKL. CDR3 DNA: TGCGCCACCAGCCAAGATGAGGCAGAGAGCCCAAGGACCGGGGAGCTGTTTTTT. Protein: CATSQDEAESPRTGELFF.

The J gene is TRBJ2-7, the V gene TRBV7-6, with a weak D call TRBD1 (6 bases). The CDR3 contains 15 residues. V shed 2 bases and J shed 5 bases, with 16 bases lying between them. Germline CDR1 reads SGHVS; CDR2 reads FNYEAQ. Written as DNA, the CDR3 is TGTGCCAGCAGCTTATATGCCAGGGGTAGGGACGAGCAGTACTTC. It encodes CASSLYARGRDEQYF.

As regards this clone: This specimen includes other DNA sequences encoding the same CDR3. V gene TRBV30 combines with J gene TRBJ1-6, with 7 nucleotides matching TRBD1. Germline V gives CDR1 GTSNPN, CDR2 SVGIG (reference sequence). The CDR3 length is 15 residues. The V and J ends lost 4 bases and 7 bases, in that order; junction bases with no gene match: 10. Written as DNA, the CDR3 is TGTGCCTGGACGATACCGGGACAGAAAAATTCACCCCTCCACTTT. Translating gives CAWTIPGQKNSPLHF.

The CDR3 loop reads CAGRATANTEAFF. Here the CDR3 DNA reads TGTGCCGGGCGAGCGACAGCGAACACTGAAGCTTTCTTT. The genes are TRBV10-3 and TRBJ1-1, with D tentatively TRBD1 (5 bases). Germline CDR1 reads ENHRY; CDR2 reads SYGVKD. This CDR3 is built from 13 residues. V gave up 11 bases and J gave up 1 base, with 14 bases separating them.

V gene TRBV7-9 combines with J gene TRBJ2-3; 14 bases are shared with TRBD2. The CDR3 has 15 residues. The germline gives CDR1 SEHNR, CDR2 FQNEAQ (reference sequence). Germline trimming cut 5 bases from V and 5 bases from J; bases unmatched to any gene: 3. CDR3 DNA: TGTGCCAGCAGCCGACTAGCGGGGGGGCGAGATACGCAGTATTTT. Translated, it gives CASSRLAGGRDTQYF.

The V call is TRBV7-9, the J call TRBJ2-7; maybe TRBD1 (5 bases). The germline V gene has CDR1 SEHNR and CDR2 FQNEAQ (reference sequence). V shed 1 base and J shed 4 bases, with 11 bases lying between them. This CDR3 is 14 amino acids long. CDR3 protein: CASSLVRQNYEQYF. The CDR3 bases are TGTGCCAGCAGCTTAGTTAGACAGAATTACGAGCAGTACTTC.

The chain is built from TRBV12-5 and TRBJ2-1, with a tentative D call TRBD1 (7 bases). The V and J ends lost 0 bases and 7 bases respectively, with 19 bases between them. The CDR3 length is 17 residues. CDR1 is LGHNT, CDR2 FRNRAP, per germline. The CDR3 protein is CASGLVLGTEGGNEQFF. CDR3 nucleotide sequence: TGTGCTAGTGGTTTGGTACTGGGGACAGAGGGAGGAAATGAGCAGTTCTTC.

This chain links TRBV5-4 with TRBJ2-1; maybe TRBD1 (6 bases). Germline V gene sequence: CDR1 SGHNT, CDR2 YYREEE (reference sequence). V was trimmed by 6 bases and J by 1 base, leaving 17 bases between them. The CDR3 sequence is 16 residues long. This chain's CDR3 is CASNKEHRDSYNEQFF. The CDR3 nucleotides are TGTGCCAGCAACAAAGAGCACAGGGATTCCTACAATGAGCAGTTCTTC. Full variable domain (outside the CDR3, taken from reference TRBV5-4 and TRBJ2-1): ETGVTQSPTHLIKTRGQQVTLRCSSQSGHNTVSWYQQALGQGPQFIFQYYREEENGRGNFPPRFSGLQFPNYSSELNVNALELDDSALYLCASNKEHRDSYNEQFFGPGTRLTVL.

J is TRBJ1-6 and V is TRBV30, with D possibly TRBD1 on 5 matching bases. Germline V CDR1 and CDR2: GTSNPN, SVGIG (reference sequence). The CDR3 is 13 amino acids. The V and J ends lost 1 base and 7 bases respectively, with 8 bases between them. The CDR3 loop is CAWSEGNNSPLHF. CDR3 bases: TGTGCCTGGAGTGAGGGGAACAATTCACCCCTCCACTTT. The complete variable domain, with remaining parts taken from reference TRBV30 and TRBJ1-6, reads SQTIHQWPATLVQPVGSPLSLECTVEGTSNPNLYWYRQAAGRGLQLLFYSVGIGQISSEVPQNLSASRPQDRQFILSSKKLLLSDSGFYLCAWSEGNNSPLHFGNGTRLTVT.

The chain couples TRBV27 to TRBJ1-5, with a weak D call TRBD1 (6 bases). CDR1 is MNHEY and CDR2 is SMNVEV in the germline V gene (reference sequence). V was pared by 5 bases and J by 2 bases, with 22 bases between. This CDR3 is 18 amino acids long. The chain's CDR3 is CASSPAGGGVGGNQPQHF. The CDR3 nucleotides are TGTGCCAGCAGTCCGGCTGGTGGGGGCGTCGGGGGCAATCAGCCCCAGCATTTT.

The sample holds a few counts of this clone. This same CDR3 is encoded by further DNA sequences in the sample. The chain links TRBV19 to TRBJ1-5; 7 bases agree with TRBD1. The length of the CDR3 is 14 residues. V was clipped by 4 bases and J by 2 bases; unmatched bases: 2. The V gene's germline CDR1 is LNHDA and CDR2 SQIVND (reference sequence). The CDR3 DNA reads TGTGCCAGTAGTACCACAGGGGGCAATCAGCCCCAGCATTTT. Protein sequence: CASSTTGGNQPQHF.

The chain is built from TRBV6-5 and TRBJ1-2; unclear D gene. The CDR3 covers 14 residues. Germline V gives CDR1 MNHEY, CDR2 SVGAGI. Trimming cost V 0 bases and J 6 bases, with 11 bases left between them. CDR3 DNA sequence: TGTGCCAGCAGTTACTCGGGCGGAGGGAATGGCTACACCTTC. It codes for CASSYSGGGNGYTF.